Listed below are T cell receptor beta chains from one sample, sequenced in a study of blood T cell repertoires in COVID-19. TCRdb's table, derived via immunoSEQ multiplex PCR, lists solely in-frame clones and lacks some. The sample holds around 180,000 clones, 75% to 90% seen once. The sample was PBMCs or T cells enriched from blood (not recorded which). These receptors all come from a woman in her 40s with acute COVID-19. Each CDR3 is given with its conserved first and last residue. The D gene is left open where the match is weak. Clone size is not always given. Where it is, it says once, few, many or a class for expanded clones.

TRBV19	TRBD2	TRBJ2-1	.	TGTGCCAGCGAAATATTGCTAGCGGGAGGGTTCAATGAGCAGTTCTTC	CASEILLAGGFNEQFF
TRBV19	.	TRBJ2-3	.	TGTGCCAGTGGATCCAGGGGAGGGACAGATACGCAGTATTTT	CASGSRGGTDTQYF
TRBV3-1/TRBV3-2	.	TRBJ1-4	once	TGTGCCAGCAGCCAAGCCGCCAGCTCACGAGGGAAACTGTTTTTT	CASSQAASSRGKLFF
TRBV7-8	TRBD1	TRBJ2-2	.	TGTGCCAGCAGCGAGGGACAGGGGAACACCGGGGAGCTGTTTTTT	CASSEGQGNTGELFF
TRBV5-1	TRBD2	TRBJ2-1	.	TGCGCCAGCAGCTTATCGGGACTAGCGGATAAGGAGCAGTTCTTC	CASSLSGLADKEQFF
TRBV28	TRBD1	TRBJ1-2	.	TGTGCCAGCAGTGAATTGACAGGGTCCTATGGCTACACCTTC	CASSELTGSYGYTF
TRBV9	TRBD2	TRBJ2-1	.	TGTGCCAGCAGCGTCTCGATCCAGCGGGACTACAATGAGCAGTTCTTC	CASSVSIQRDYNEQFF
TRBV19	.	TRBJ2-3	.	TGTGCCAGTAGAATACAGGGAAACACAGATACGCAGTATTTT	CASRIQGNTDTQYF
TRBV6-2/TRBV6-3	TRBD1	TRBJ1-1	.	TGTGCCAGCAGTTACTTGACAGGGATAAACACTGAAGCTTTCTTT	CASSYLTGINTEAFF
TRBV5-6	.	TRBJ2-7	.	TGTGCCAGCAGCCCAGGAGGCTCCAAGCAGTACTTC	CASSPGGSKQYF
TRBV5-1	.	TRBJ2-6	.	TGCGCCAGCAGCTTGACCCCGCGCTCTGGGGCCAACGTCCTGACTTTC	CASSLTPRSGANVLTF
TRBV6-5	.	TRBJ1-3	.	TGTGCCAGCAGGGAGACTACAGGGTCTGGAAACACCATATATTTT	CASRETTGSGNTIYF
TRBV30	.	TRBJ2-2	.	TGTGCCTCAGATCGTGGGGGCTGGAACACCGGGGAGCTGTTTTTT	CASDRGGWNTGELFF
TRBV10-3	.	TRBJ2-1	.	TGTGCCATCACCTCTCCGGCCTACAATGAGCAGTTCTTC	CAITSPAYNEQFF
TRBV4-2	TRBD1	TRBJ2-1	.	TGTGCCAGCAGCCAAGGCGGGACAGGCGACAATGAGCAGTTCTTC	CASSQGGTGDNEQFF
TRBV13	TRBD2	TRBJ2-5	.	TGTGCCAGCAGCCGCCGGGGGGGCGGGCTGGAGACCCAGTACTTC	CASSRRGGGLETQYF
TRBV12-3/TRBV12-4	.	TRBJ1-1	once	TGTGCCAGCAGGCGGGGGGAATCTACTGAAGCTTTCTTT	CASRRGESTEAFF
TRBV29-1	.	TRBJ1-2	.	TGCAGCGTTGACCAGGATGGCTACACCTTC	CSVDQDGYTF
TRBV5-4	TRBD1	TRBJ2-3	.	TGTGCCAGCAGCCACAGGTCGACAGGGACGACAGATACGCAGTATTTT	CASSHRSTGTTDTQYF
TRBV19	TRBD1	TRBJ1-1	.	TGTGCCAGTAGTACCCGGGAGGGGGCCCTGAACACTGAAGCTTTCTTT	CASSTREGALNTEAFF
TRBV21-1	.	TRBJ2-2	once	TGTGCCAGCAGCAAATACAGGACCGGGGAGCTGTTTTTT	CASSKYRTGELFF
TRBV4-1	.	TRBJ2-3	.	TGCGCCAGCAGCCAAGGGCGGGGAGGCACAGATACGCAGTATTTT	CASSQGRGGTDTQYF
TRBV4-2	.	TRBJ1-1	.	TGTGCCAGCAGCCCTAGGGGATTTGAAGCTTTCTTT	CASSPRGFEAFF
TRBV6-1	.	TRBJ1-5	.	TGTGCCAGCAGTGAAGAGGTTCTCGGGCAGCCCCAGCATTTT	CASSEEVLGQPQHF
TRBV6-5	.	TRBJ2-6	.	TGTGCCAGCAGTTACTCGTTCTCCCCAGGGGACAACGTCCTGACTTTC	CASSYSFSPGDNVLTF
TRBV19	TRBD1	TRBJ1-5	.	TGTGCCAGTAGTGGGGACAGGGAGGTAGTCCAGCCCCAGCATTTT	CASSGDREVVQPQHF
TRBV28	TRBD1	TRBJ1-1	.	TGTGCCAGCAGTTCTCGACAGGGCCCACCGGACACTGAAGCTTTCTTT	CASSSRQGPPDTEAFF
TRBV9	TRBD1	TRBJ1-2	once	TGTGCCAGCAGCGGAGGACAGGGAGGGAACTATGGCTACACCTTC	CASSGGQGGNYGYTF
TRBV27	TRBD2	TRBJ2-7	.	TGTGCCAGCAGTTTATGGCTAGCGGGAGGGGTAGGGGAGCAGTACTTC	CASSLWLAGGVGEQYF
TRBV6-5	TRBD2	TRBJ2-2	.	TGTGCCAGCAGCCGAACTAGCGGGGGTGCCGGGGAGCTGTTTTTT	CASSRTSGGAGELFF
TRBV5-5	TRBD1	TRBJ2-5	few	TGTGCCAGCAGCTTGGCTGGACAGGGGGCCGGGTTCCAAGAGACCCAGTACTTC	CASSLAGQGAGFQETQYF